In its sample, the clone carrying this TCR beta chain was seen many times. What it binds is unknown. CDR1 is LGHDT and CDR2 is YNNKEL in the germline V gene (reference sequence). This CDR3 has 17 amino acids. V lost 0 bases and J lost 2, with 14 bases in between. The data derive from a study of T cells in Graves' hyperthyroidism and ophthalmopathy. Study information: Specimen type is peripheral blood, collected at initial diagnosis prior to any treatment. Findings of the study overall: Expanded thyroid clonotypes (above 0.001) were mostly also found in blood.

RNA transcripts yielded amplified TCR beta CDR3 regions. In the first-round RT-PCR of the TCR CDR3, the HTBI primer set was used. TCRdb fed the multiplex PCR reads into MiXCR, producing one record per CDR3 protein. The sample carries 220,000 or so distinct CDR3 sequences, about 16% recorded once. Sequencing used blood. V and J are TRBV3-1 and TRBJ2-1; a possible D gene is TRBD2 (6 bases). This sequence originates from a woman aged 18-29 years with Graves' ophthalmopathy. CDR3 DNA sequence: TGTGCCAGCAGCCAAGATACGGCCGAGCGGGCCTACAATGAGCAGTTCTTC. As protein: CASSQDTAERAYNEQFF.